The present T cell receptor (beta chain) was sequenced within a study of immune heterogeneity within non-small cell lung tumors. General observations from the study: Each patient's tumor sites shared recurring identical dominant CDR3 beta clonotypes, and individual sites also carried their own high-frequency clones.

Each sample used approximately 550 ng of genomic DNA from bulk tumor tissue. While surgery was under way, several biopsies spaced far apart were taken per primary tumor. Enrolled individuals presented with untreated, newly diagnosed non-small cell lung cancer and received curative surgery. A multiplex PCR containing 32 V primers and 13 J primers was used to amplify TCR beta CDR3. TCRdb analysed the multiplex PCR reads with MiXCR anew, one entry per CDR3 protein. The sample has some 3,500 distinct CDR3 sequences; 52% are singletons. As regards this clonotype: Its antigen is not known.

Sequencing input: lung tumor tissue. This sequence originates from a man aged 60 to 69 with non-small cell lung cancer.

The CDR3 is CASSSSCLNEQFF. CDR3 DNA sequence: TGCGCCAGCAGCTCCAGCTGTCTTAATGAGCAGTTCTTC. This rearrangement joins TRBV5-1 to TRBJ2-1; D gene ambiguous. Germline loops: CDR1 SGHRS, CDR2 YFSETQ. The V and J ends lost 3 bases and 7 bases respectively, with 11 bases between them. The CDR3 is made up of 13 amino acids.